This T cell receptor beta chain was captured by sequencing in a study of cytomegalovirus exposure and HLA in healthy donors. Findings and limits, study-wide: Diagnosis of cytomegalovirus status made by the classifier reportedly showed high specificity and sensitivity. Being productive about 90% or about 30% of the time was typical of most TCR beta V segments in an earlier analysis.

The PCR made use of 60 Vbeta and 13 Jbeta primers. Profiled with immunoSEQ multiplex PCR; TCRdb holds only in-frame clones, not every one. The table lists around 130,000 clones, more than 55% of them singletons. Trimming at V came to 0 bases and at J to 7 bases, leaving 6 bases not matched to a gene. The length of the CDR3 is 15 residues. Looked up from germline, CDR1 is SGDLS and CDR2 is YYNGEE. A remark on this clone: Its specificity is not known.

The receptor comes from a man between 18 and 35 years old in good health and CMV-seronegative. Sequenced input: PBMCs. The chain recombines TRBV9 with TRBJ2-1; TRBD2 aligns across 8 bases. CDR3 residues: CASSVGGGTSNEQFF. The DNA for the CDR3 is TGTGCCAGCAGCGTAGGGGGCGGGACTAGTAATGAGCAGTTCTTC.